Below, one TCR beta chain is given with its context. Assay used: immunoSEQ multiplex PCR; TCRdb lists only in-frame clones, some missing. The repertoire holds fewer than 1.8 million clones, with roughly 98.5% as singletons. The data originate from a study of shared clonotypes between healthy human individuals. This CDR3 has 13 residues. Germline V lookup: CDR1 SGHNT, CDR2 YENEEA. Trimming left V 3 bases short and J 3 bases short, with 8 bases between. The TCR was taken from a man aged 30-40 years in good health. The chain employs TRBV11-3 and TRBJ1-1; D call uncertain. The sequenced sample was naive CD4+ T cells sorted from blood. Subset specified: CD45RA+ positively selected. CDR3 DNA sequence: TGTGCCAGCAGCTTTCTTCCGTACACTGAAGCTTTCTTT. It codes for CASSFLPYTEAFF.